The 17 T cell receptor beta chains given below trace back to one sample, sequenced in a study of radiation and T cells in renal cell carcinoma. As to time point: blood 2 weeks post-SBRT. The treatment here: 15 Gy SBRT to primary tumor, nephrectomy 4 weeks later. Generated by immunoSEQ multiplex PCR, the TCRdb table keeps only in-frame clones and is missing some. The sample consists of 100,000 to 150,000 clones, roughly four fifths of them appearing once. The sequencing used blood, collected from a patient whose treatment included radiotherapy and nephrectomy. All receptors come from a man between 50 and 59 years old with renal cell carcinoma.

The chain carries TRBV2 and TRBJ1-2; the D gene is possibly TRBD1 (5 bases). From germline, CDR1 is SNHLY and CDR2 FYNNEI. The CDR3 loop spans 12 amino acids. V was shortened by 6 bases and J by 6 bases, with 11 bases between the two germline ends. CDR3 in amino acids: CASRDRGNGYTF. The DNA of the CDR3 is TGTGCCAGCAGGGACCGGGGCAATGGCTACACCTTC.

The chain has TRBV6-1 and TRBJ2-3, with D perhaps matching TRBD1 (6 bases). The CDR3 length is 17 residues. V lost 0 bases and J lost 5, with 18 bases in between. Germline V gene data show CDR1 as MNHNS and CDR2 as SASEGT. The CDR3 spells CASSEADLSPGQDTQYF. The CDR3 DNA sequence: TGTGCCAGCAGTGAAGCGGACCTGAGCCCGGGACAAGATACGCAGTATTTT.

This chain joins TRBV5-4 and TRBJ2-6; TRBD1 matches 7 bases. The CDR3 sequence is 17 residues long. From germline, CDR1 is SGHNT and CDR2 YYREEE (reference sequence). V dropped 4 bases and J dropped 4; count of bases not matched to a gene: 11. The CDR3 DNA reads as TGTGCCAGCAGCCCGGGACAGTATTCGTCCGGGGCCAACGTCCTGACTTTC. It specifies CASSPGQYSSGANVLTF. Variable domain in full (rest from reference TRBV5-4 and TRBJ2-6): ETGVTQSPTHLIKTRGQQVTLRCSSQSGHNTVSWYQQALGQGPQFIFQYYREEENGRGNFPPRFSGLQFPNYSSELNVNALELDDSALYLCASSPGQYSSGANVLTFGAGSRLTVL.

V and J are TRBV30 and TRBJ2-5; 8 bases line up with TRBD1. This CDR3 spans 14 amino acids. With 5 bases clipped from V and 6 bases from J, the junction kept 11 bases outside the gene matches. CDR1 and CDR2 from the germline V gene are GTSNPN and SVGIG (reference sequence). In nucleotides, the CDR3 is TGTGCCTGGTCCACGACGGACAGGGCCCAGACCCAGTACTTC. Protein: CAWSTTDRAQTQYF.

V usage is TRBV25-1 and J usage is TRBJ1-2; possibly TRBD1 for D (5 bases). Trimming took off 7 bases at V and 2 bases at J, with 14 bases between the two ends. Germline CDR1 and CDR2: MGHDK and SYGVNS. The CDR3 has 14 amino acids. In DNA form, the CDR3 reads TGTGCCAGCACACCGGGGGGTATGAACTATGGCTACACCTTC. This sequence encodes CASTPGGMNYGYTF.

V and J are TRBV5-1 and TRBJ2-5; D might be TRBD1 (7 bases). CDR3 length: 16 residues. The V and J ends lost 2 bases and 5 bases respectively, with 19 bases between them. Germline CDR1 SGHRS, CDR2 YFSETQ. CDR3 region: CASSLNQGVGGETQYF. CDR3 bases: TGCGCCAGCAGCTTAAATCAGGGGGTCGGAGGGGAGACCCAGTACTTC.

The chain combines TRBV9 with TRBJ1-1; possibly TRBD1 for D (6 bases). From germline, CDR1 is SGDLS and CDR2 YYNGEE. The V gene lost 4 bases and the J gene lost 6 bases, with 28 bases spanning the gap. There are 18 residues in the CDR3. The CDR3 loop reads CASSLSSTSGVGWPEAFF. The DNA of the CDR3 is TGTGCCAGCAGCCTATCCTCAACTTCAGGGGTTGGGTGGCCTGAAGCTTTCTTT.

This clone was seen just once. The genes are TRBV28 and TRBJ2-5, with D maybe TRBD2 (6 bases). The CDR3 loop spans 15 amino acids. Germline CDR1 is MDHEN and CDR2 is SYDVKM. V was cut by 1 base and J by 4 bases, with 13 bases left in between. The CDR3, as DNA: TGTGCCAGCAGTTTATACCTAGCTAGCGTAGAGACCCAGTACTTC. This codes for CASSLYLASVETQYF.

V gene TRBV25-1 combines with J gene TRBJ2-7, with 11 positions matching TRBD1. The V and J ends lost 4 bases and 12 bases, in that order; junction bases with no gene match: 5. The CDR3 is made up of 12 amino acids. The germline V gene has CDR1 MGHDK and CDR2 SYGVNS. CDR3 in amino acids: CASSGHGTGGYF. The CDR3 bases are TGTGCCAGCAGTGGCCACGGGACAGGGGGGTACTTC.

The V gene is TRBV27, the J gene TRBJ2-1; TRBD1 might be the D (5 bases). This CDR3 region has 13 residues. Germline assignment: CDR1 MNHEY and CDR2 SMNVEV (reference sequence). Trimming removed 8 bases at V and 9 bases at J, with 17 bases between. Here the CDR3 reads CASHLGAWSEQFF. In DNA, the CDR3 is TGTGCCAGCCATCTTGGGGCATGGAGTGAGCAGTTCTTC.

The CDR3 coding sequence is TGTGCCTGGAGTGTTCAATCGAATGAAAAACTGTTTTTT. Translating it yields CAWSVQSNEKLFF. V usage is TRBV30 and J usage is TRBJ1-4; D not certain. Germline V CDR1 and CDR2: GTSNPN, SVGIG (reference sequence). The CDR3 contains 13 residues. Trimming stripped 0 bases from V and 5 bases from J, with 7 bases between.

The table lists this clone with a few counts. The chain joins TRBV19 to TRBJ1-5, with TRBD1 as a possible D gene (5 bases). This CDR3 has 13 amino acids. Germline-derived CDR1 and CDR2 are LNHDA and SQIVND (reference sequence). V was shortened by 3 bases and J by 5 bases, with 8 bases between the two germline ends. CDR3 protein: CASSMRGDQPQHF. CDR3 DNA: TGTGCCAGTAGTATGCGGGGGGATCAGCCCCAGCATTTT.

V gene TRBV10-3 combines with J gene TRBJ1-3; 8 bases are a match to TRBD1. The V and J ends lost 6 bases and 4 bases, in that order; junction bases with no gene match: 8. Germline assignment: CDR1 ENHRY and CDR2 SYGVKD. The length of the CDR3 is 15 residues. The CDR3 DNA follows: TGTGCCATCAGCGGACAGGGCACCTTGGGAAACACCATATATTTT. It is translated as CAISGQGTLGNTIYF.

The J gene is TRBJ2-1, the V gene TRBV5-1; D perhaps matches TRBD2 (6 bases). Deletions cut 4 bases from V and 9 bases from J, with 20 bases between. This CDR3 is built from 15 residues. The germline V gene has CDR1 SGHRS and CDR2 YFSETQ. The chain's CDR3 is CASSPWTGERGEQFF. In DNA, the CDR3 is TGCGCCAGCAGCCCATGGACGGGGGAACGGGGTGAGCAGTTCTTC.

The chain carries TRBV7-9 and TRBJ2-7, with 9 nucleotides matching TRBD1. CDR3 length: 15 amino acids. V was clipped by 5 bases and J by 3 bases; unmatched bases: 8. Germline lookup yields CDR1 SEHNR and CDR2 FQNEAQ (reference sequence). The CDR3: CASSPGSDRGYEQYF. The CDR3 nucleotides are TGTGCCAGCAGCCCCGGTTCGGACAGGGGCTACGAGCAGTACTTC.

The rearrangement joins TRBV7-2 to TRBJ2-2; D unclear. The CDR3 is 14 amino acids. Germline V gene sequence: CDR1 SGHTA, CDR2 FQGNSA. Deletions cut 5 bases from V and 4 bases from J, with 11 bases between. In DNA, the CDR3 is TGTGCCAGCAGCCTAACGAGGATCACCGGGGAGCTGTTTTTT. It is translated as CASSLTRITGELFF.

The V gene is TRBV30, the J gene TRBJ2-2; 9 nucleotides agree with TRBD2. Trimming took 1 base from V and 12 from J; bases not matched to a gene: 9. Per germline, CDR1 GTSNPN and CDR2 SVGIG (reference sequence). CDR3 length: 14 amino acids. CDR3 bases: TGTGCCTGGAGTGGGCCAGCGGGGGGTTCTCAGCTGTTTTTT. It is translated as CAWSGPAGGSQLFF.